One and the same sample provided the 16 T cell receptor beta chains below, sequenced in a study of blood T cell repertoires in COVID-19. The protocol was immunoSEQ multiplex PCR, while the TCRdb copy is restricted to in-frame clones and leaves out a portion. The profile covers under 300,000 clones, with about 83% appearing a single time and more than 1.5% taken by the ten largest. Sequencing was done on a sample of peripheral blood. The receptors shown here come from a man younger than 45 who had recovered from COVID-19.

The J gene is TRBJ2-7, the V gene TRBV19; 7 positions agree with TRBD1. V shed 5 bases and J 5 bases; nucleotides not matched to a gene: 9. The CDR3 contains 14 residues. Per the germline V gene, CDR1 is LNHDA and CDR2 is SQIVND (reference sequence). CDR3: CASSALDRAHEQYF. CDR3 in DNA: TGTGCCAGTAGTGCCCTAGACAGGGCCCACGAGCAGTACTTC.

The chain joins TRBV4-1 to TRBJ1-2; D might be TRBD1 (6 bases). This CDR3 contains 13 residues. Trimming cost V 1 base and J 6 bases, with 9 bases left between them. Germline-derived CDR1 and CDR2 are MGHRA and YSYEKL. The CDR3 DNA reads as TGCGCCAGCAGCCAAGGGACAGTCCATGGCTACACCTTC. Protein: CASSQGTVHGYTF.

This chain uses TRBV7-9 with TRBJ2-7; D perhaps matches TRBD2 (5 bases). Trimming removed 0 bases at V and 5 bases at J, with 17 bases between. CDR1 is SEHNR and CDR2 is FQNEAQ in the germline V gene (reference sequence). The CDR3 runs to 16 residues. The CDR3 region is CASSLAYSGIGDEQYF. The CDR3 nucleotides are TGTGCCAGCAGCTTAGCATACTCCGGGATAGGTGACGAGCAGTACTTC.

The chain has TRBV4-2 and TRBJ2-1; the D is unclear. The CDR3 is 12 residues long. V was cut by 0 bases and J by 8 bases, with 5 bases left in between. Germline CDR1 and CDR2: LGHNA and YNFKEQ. CDR3 DNA sequence: TGTGCCAGCAGCCAAGATCGGGATGAGCAGTTCTTC. This gives the protein CASSQDRDEQFF.

CDR3 sequence: CASSSNMDSPLHF. Here the CDR3 DNA reads TGTGCCAGCAGTTCAAACATGGATTCACCCCTCCACTTT. The genes are TRBV12-3 or TRBV12-4 and TRBJ1-6; D is uncertain. V gave up 4 bases and J gave up 8 bases, with 9 bases separating them. The CDR3 is 13 residues long.

This sequence joins TRBV5-1 and TRBJ1-1, with D perhaps TRBD1 (5 bases). The CDR3 runs 13 residues. Germline values: CDR1 SGHRS, CDR2 YFSETQ. V lost 3 bases to trimming and J lost 2 bases, with 8 bases between them. The DNA of the CDR3 is TGCGCCAGCAGCTACGGACAAAACACTGAAGCTTTCTTT. As protein: CASSYGQNTEAFF.

In this sample, this clone turned up a few times. The genes are TRBV12-3 or TRBV12-4 and TRBJ1-1; D not certain. CDR3 length: 13 residues. With 7 bases removed from V and 4 bases from J, the gap between germline ends came to 13 bases. CDR3 sequence: CASTRVSSTEAFF. The CDR3, as DNA: TGTGCCAGCACCCGAGTTTCGAGCACTGAAGCTTTCTTT.

The CDR3, as DNA: TGCGCCAGCAGCCGCGTGAGGACTAGCGGGGGGAAAAATGAGCAGTTCTTC. Translation gives CASSRVRTSGGKNEQFF. The V and J genes are TRBV4-1 and TRBJ2-1; 14 bases are shared with TRBD2. CDR1 is MGHRA, CDR2 YSYEKL, per germline. The CDR3 sequence is 17 residues long. J gave up 7 bases and V 4 bases, and 9 bases lay outside the gene matches.

CDR3 coding DNA: TGTGCCAGCAGTTACGGGGGATGGAGGGCGAACACCGGGGAGCTGTTTTTT. It yields the protein CASSYGGWRANTGELFF. V is TRBV6-2 or TRBV6-3 and J is TRBJ2-2; tentatively, D is TRBD2 (6 bases). Trimming removed 2 bases at V and 0 bases at J, with 13 bases between. The CDR3 has 17 amino acids. Per the germline V gene, CDR1 is MNHEY and CDR2 is SVGEGT.

Judged by abundance, this clone is medium-sized. This chain joins TRBV28 and TRBJ2-7; a possible D gene is TRBD2 (6 bases). V was trimmed by 6 bases and J by 5 bases, leaving 26 bases between them. This CDR3 is built from 17 residues. Germline V CDR1 and CDR2: MDHEN, SYDVKM. CDR3 nucleotides: TGTGCCAGCAGAAAGACCCTGCGGGGAGTAGGGTTCGACGAGCAGTACTTC. The encoded protein is CASRKTLRGVGFDEQYF.

This clone was detected only a few times. This chain uses TRBV15 with TRBJ2-2; a weak D match, TRBD2 (5 bases). Between the trimmed V and J ends, which lost 4 bases and 0 bases, there was a span of 12 bases. The V gene's germline CDR1 is LNHNV and CDR2 YYDKDF (reference sequence). The length of the CDR3 is 16 residues. The CDR3 DNA reads as TGTGCCACCAGCACGCCACCCGGGACGAACACCGGGGAGCTGTTTTTT. Its translation is CATSTPPGTNTGELFF.

The chain joins TRBV27 to TRBJ2-1; D perhaps matches TRBD2 (6 bases). CDR3 length: 14 amino acids. Trimming pared 3 bases from V and 5 bases from J, leaving 11 bases between. Looked up from germline, CDR1 is MNHEY and CDR2 is SMNVEV (reference sequence). The CDR3 protein is CASSFSSVHNEQFF. Written as DNA, the CDR3 is TGTGCCAGCAGTTTTTCTAGCGTCCACAATGAGCAGTTCTTC.

This clone was recorded a few times. The chain couples TRBV18 to TRBJ2-6; perhaps TRBD1 as D (5 bases). V lost 1 base, J lost 4 bases, and 14 bases lay in between. Per the germline V gene, CDR1 is KGHSH and CDR2 is LQKENI. The CDR3 contains 17 residues. Written as DNA, the CDR3 is TGTGCCAGCTCACCACTCCAGGGTTGGGTCGGGGCCAACGTCCTGACTTTC. It specifies CASSPLQGWVGANVLTF.

This clone was found once. This rearrangement joins TRBV6-5 to TRBJ2-7; 10 nucleotides match TRBD2. Germline V gene sequence: CDR1 MNHEY, CDR2 SVGAGI. The V and J ends lost 3 bases and 5 bases, in that order; junction bases with no gene match: 7. The CDR3 extends over 15 amino acids. CDR3 nucleotides: TGTGCCAGCAGTTATACGGGACTAGCGAGGCACGAGCAGTACTTC. As protein: CASSYTGLARHEQYF.

The V and J genes are TRBV9 and TRBJ2-1; 8 bases agree with TRBD2. CDR1 is SGDLS, CDR2 YYNGEE, per germline. The V segment lost 3 bases and the J segment 0 bases; nucleotides outside the gene matches: 2. The length of the CDR3 is 15 residues. CDR3 in amino acids: CASSASGSSYNEQFF. Here the CDR3 DNA reads TGTGCCAGCAGCGCCAGCGGGAGCTCCTACAATGAGCAGTTCTTC.

V gene TRBV27 combines with J gene TRBJ1-2, with D possibly being TRBD1 (6 bases). V was shortened by 5 bases and J by 2 bases, with 6 bases between the two germline ends. CDR3 length: 12 amino acids. Germline lookup yields CDR1 MNHEY and CDR2 SMNVEV (reference sequence). This CDR3 is CASSQGNYGYTF. For the CDR3, the DNA is TGTGCCAGCAGTCAGGGGAACTATGGCTACACCTTC.